This TCR beta chain comes out of a study of CD8 T cells in Susac syndrome. CD8+ and CD4+ blood T cells underwent TCR beta sequencing. FACS was used to enrich TEMRA cells, whereas the CD8+ and CD4+ T cells were obtained by negative isolation. Trimming removed 5 bases from V and 8 bases from J, with 27 bases in between. The CDR3 totals 17 residues. Reverse transcription of about 0.5 to 1 ug RNA used random hexamers. Across 54 Vbeta and 13 Jbeta, immunoSEQ multiplex PCR amplified TCR beta CDR3. TCRdb analysed the immunoSEQ multiplex PCR reads with MiXCR anew, one entry per CDR3 protein. The sample has roughly 200,000 distinct CDR3 sequences, just under 95% seen once.

The chain combines TRBV12-3 or TRBV12-4 with TRBJ1-2; D is unresolved. This TCR came from a human donor with multiple sclerosis. Sequenced input: CD4+ T cells from PBMCs. DNA of the CDR3: TGTGCCAGCAGTACCCGAATACTAAGACGGGATGGGTTGGGCTACACCTTC. Translating gives CASSTRILRRDGLGYTF.